A selection of T cell receptor beta chains follows, all from one sample in a study of shared clonotypes between healthy human individuals. Method: immunoSEQ multiplex PCR; TCRdb's copy keeps in-frame clones and lacks some. The profile shows about 1 million clones, around 74% of them singletons. Sequenced sample: memory CD4+ T cells sorted from blood. These receptors came from a young man in good health. The CDR3 runs from the conserved cysteine through the conserved F or W. A D gene is named only where the DNA matches it firmly. For some rows the clone size is stated as once, few or many, or as a class when expanded; others skip it.

v_call,d_call,j_call,clone_size,cdr3_nt,cdr3_aa
TRBV4-1,NA,TRBJ1-2,NA,TGCGCCAGCAGCCATGGTAACTACAGGCTCCCCCGCTATGGCTACACCTTC,CASSHGNYRLPRYGYTF
TRBV7-6,TRBD2,TRBJ2-5,NA,TGTGCCAGCACTCCGGCGGCTAGCGGGGGCCGGGGCTGGGAGACCCAGTACTTC,CASTPAASGGRGWETQYF
TRBV5-8,NA,TRBJ1-6,few,TGTGCCAGCAGCTTGGGAGGGGCCTTTTCACCCCTCCACTTT,CASSLGGAFSPLHF
TRBV6-5,NA,TRBJ1-4,NA,TGTGCCAGCAGTTACGCCGGTTCTAATGAAAAACTGTTTTTT,CASSYAGSNEKLFF
TRBV4-3,NA,TRBJ2-3,NA,TGCGCCAGCAGCGGACCTCCGGGTGGGTTAGGGTATTTT,CASSGPPGGLGYF
TRBV7-2,NA,TRBJ1-3,once,TGTGCCAGCAGCTCCGGGGGAGGGAACGGAAACACCATATATTTT,CASSSGGGNGNTIYF
TRBV27,TRBD2,TRBJ2-1,NA,TGTGCCAGCAGCACCCAAGGACTAGTGGCGTATGAGCAGTTCTTC,CASSTQGLVAYEQFF
TRBV7-9,NA,TRBJ2-7,NA,TGTGCCAGCAGCCTTTGGGACTTACTCTCCTACGAGCAGTACTTC,CASSLWDLLSYEQYF
TRBV30,TRBD1,TRBJ1-2,once,TGTGCCTGGAGTGTATATGCGGACAGGGGTGACTACACCTTC,CAWSVYADRGDYTF
TRBV25-1,NA,TRBJ2-3,NA,TGTGCCAGCCGTGATGGGGATCGCACAGATACGCAGTATTTT,CASRDGDRTDTQYF
TRBV18,NA,TRBJ1-5,once,TGTGCCAGCTCACGTGAGAGTATTTATCAGCCCCAGCATTTT,CASSRESIYQPQHF
TRBV7-9,NA,TRBJ2-7,once,TGTGCCAGCAGCTTAAGCGTTTCCCCCTACGAGCAGTACTTC,CASSLSVSPYEQYF
TRBV11-2,NA,TRBJ1-2,NA,TGTGCCAGCAGCTTAGAGTTCTATGGCTACACCTTC,CASSLEFYGYTF
TRBV5-1,NA,TRBJ1-3,NA,TGCGCCAGCAGCTTCAACGATAACGGACGTTCTGGAAACACCATATATTTT,CASSFNDNGRSGNTIYF
TRBV19,NA,TRBJ2-3,NA,TGTGCCAGTAGTCTAGGGCTCAGCGCAGCGAGCACAGATACGCAGTATTTT,CASSLGLSAASTDTQYF
TRBV28,NA,TRBJ1-5,NA,TGTGCCAGCAGCCCGACAGGTCTCAATCAGCCCCAGCATTTT,CASSPTGLNQPQHF
TRBV18,NA,TRBJ2-3,few,TGTGCCAGCTCACCAGCAGATTCAGGAGATACGCAGTATTTT,CASSPADSGDTQYF
TRBV2,TRBD2,TRBJ2-7,NA,TGTGCCAGCAGTCCTCTAGCGGGAGGCCTCCACGAGCAGTACTTC,CASSPLAGGLHEQYF
TRBV10-1,TRBD1,TRBJ1-1,few,TGCGCCAGCAGTTCTGGGACAGCGAACACTGAAGCTTTCTTT,CASSSGTANTEAFF
TRBV6-1,TRBD2,TRBJ2-1,NA,TGTGCCAGCAGTGAACGGACTAGCGGGGGTTCTTATAACAATGAGCAGTTCTTC,CASSERTSGGSYNNEQFF
TRBV19,NA,TRBJ1-5,few,TGTGCCAGTAGCAGGGGCACCAATCAGCCCCAGCATTTT,CASSRGTNQPQHF
TRBV2,NA,TRBJ1-2,NA,TGTGCCAGCAGTTCGCAGGTCGAGATTGGCTACACCTTC,CASSSQVEIGYTF
TRBV6-1,NA,TRBJ1-2,once,TGTGCCAGCAGGACACAGAACGAGTATGGCTACACCTTC,CASRTQNEYGYTF
TRBV4-1,NA,TRBJ2-7,NA,TGCGCCAGCAGCCGGAAGGAAAACTACGAGCAGTACTTC,CASSRKENYEQYF
TRBV6-1,NA,TRBJ2-1,NA,TGTGCCAGCAGTGAGACGGCCGGGACTTCCTACAATGAGCAGTTCTTC,CASSETAGTSYNEQFF
TRBV5-4,NA,TRBJ1-4,NA,TGTGCCAGCAGCTTGGGGAGGACGACCGAAAAACTGTTTTTT,CASSLGRTTEKLFF
TRBV2,TRBD1,TRBJ1-5,few,TGTGCCAGCAGTGTAGGCAGGGGGGCGATAGGTCAGCCCCAGCATTTT,CASSVGRGAIGQPQHF
TRBV5-4,NA,TRBJ2-6,NA,TGTGCCAGCAGCTTGGAGGGGCCTGGGGCCAACGTCCTGACTTTC,CASSLEGPGANVLTF
TRBV18,NA,TRBJ2-2,few,TGTGCCAGCTCACGATCCGGGACTCCGAACACCGGGGAGCTGTTTTTT,CASSRSGTPNTGELFF
TRBV5-1,NA,TRBJ1-4,NA,TGCGCCAGCAAGGGGCAGGGGCGACATAATGAAAAACTGTTTTTT,CASKGQGRHNEKLFF
TRBV11-2,TRBD2,TRBJ2-1,NA,TGTGCCAGCAGCTTAGAAGGGACTAGCGGGGGTGGTGAGCAGTTCTTC,CASSLEGTSGGGEQFF
TRBV7-9,NA,TRBJ1-3,NA,TGTGCCAGCAGCGGCGTGATACTTACTGGAAACACCATATATTTT,CASSGVILTGNTIYF